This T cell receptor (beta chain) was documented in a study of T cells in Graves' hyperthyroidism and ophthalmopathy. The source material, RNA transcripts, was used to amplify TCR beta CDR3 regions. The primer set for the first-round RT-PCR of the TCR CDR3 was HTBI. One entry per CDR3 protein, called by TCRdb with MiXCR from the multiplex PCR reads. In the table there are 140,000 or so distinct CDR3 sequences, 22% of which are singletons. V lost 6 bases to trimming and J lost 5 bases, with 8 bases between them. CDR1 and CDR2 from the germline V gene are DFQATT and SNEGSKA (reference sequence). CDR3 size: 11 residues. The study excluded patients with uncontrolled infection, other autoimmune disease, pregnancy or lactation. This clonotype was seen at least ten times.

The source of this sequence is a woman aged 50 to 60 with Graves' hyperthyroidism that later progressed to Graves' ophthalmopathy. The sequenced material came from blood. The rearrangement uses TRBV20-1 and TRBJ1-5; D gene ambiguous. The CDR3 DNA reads TGCAGTGCGAACAAGGATCAGCCCCAGCATTTT. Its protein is CSANKDQPQHF.